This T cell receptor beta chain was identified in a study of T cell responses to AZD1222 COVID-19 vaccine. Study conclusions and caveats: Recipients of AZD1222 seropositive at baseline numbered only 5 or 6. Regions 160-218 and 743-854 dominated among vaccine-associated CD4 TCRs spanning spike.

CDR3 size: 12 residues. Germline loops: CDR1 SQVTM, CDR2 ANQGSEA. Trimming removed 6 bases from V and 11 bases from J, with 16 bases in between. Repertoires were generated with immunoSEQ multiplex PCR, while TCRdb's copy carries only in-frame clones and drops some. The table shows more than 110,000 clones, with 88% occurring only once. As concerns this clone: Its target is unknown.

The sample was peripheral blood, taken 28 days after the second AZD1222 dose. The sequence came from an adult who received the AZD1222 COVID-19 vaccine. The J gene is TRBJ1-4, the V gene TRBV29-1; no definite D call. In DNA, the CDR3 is TGCAGCGTACTTACTATCTCGGAGAAACTGTTTTTT. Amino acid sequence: CSVLTISEKLFF. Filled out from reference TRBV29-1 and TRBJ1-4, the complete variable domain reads SAVISQKPSRDICQRGTSLTIQCQVDSQVTMMFWYRQQPGQSLTLIATANQGSEATYESGFVIDKFPISRPNLTFSTLTVSNMSPEDSSIYLCSVLTISEKLFFGSGTQLSVL.